This T cell receptor (beta chain) was identified in a study of graft-versus-host responses after intestinal transplantation (TCRdb year 2021). As for the study more broadly: The transplants that recipients got were multivisceral, liver-intestinal, or isolated intestinal. Every recipient was given anti-thymocyte globulin induction, followed by approximately 3 years of maintenance tacrolimus and steroids. Graft-versus-host and host-versus-graft alloreactive T cell clones were tracked in the graft, circulation and bone marrow after intestinal transplantation using bulk TCR-beta CDR3 sequencing. Alloreactive clones were identified by sequencing pre-transplant mixed lymphocyte reaction products and comparing them with unstimulated pre-transplant donor and recipient T cells. The cohort enrolled some 24 intestinal transplant recipients, one of whom was a retransplant, and 3 patients without pretransplant specimens were excluded. A peak of at least 4% donor T cells among recipient peripheral blood mononuclear cells was the definition used for donor T cell macrochimerism. Samples from three later patients were sequenced in-house on an Illumina MiSeq with MiXCR processing rather than by the commercial service.

The library was produced with the immunoSEQ multiplex PCR assay. For most patients, genomic DNA was isolated with the Qiagen DNeasy Blood and Tissue Kit and shipped frozen to Adaptive Biotechnologies for TCR sequencing. For most patients, high-throughput TCR-beta CDR3 sequencing of genomic DNA was performed by Adaptive Biotechnologies. The source study handled its data this way. Adaptive's ImmunoSEQ software was the source of the TCR sequencing data for about 18 patients, while a few other patients were processed with MiXCR and VDJtools. To correct CD4 versus CD8 sorting errors, sequences present in both subsets at a frequency ratio below 5:1 were removed. CDR3 nucleotide sequences shared by donor and recipient were removed because the origin of these sequences could not be assigned. To be classed as alloreactive, a clone needed at least 2-fold expansion over unstimulated cells and a minimum CFSE-low frequency of 0.002% (template counts) or 0.001% (read counts). Clones detected in sequenced pre-transplant spleen, lymph node, or MLR CFSE-low populations of the donor or recipient were defined as mappable. The cumulative frequency of alloreactive clones was calculated as a percentage of all sequences, weighted by copy number. TCRdb stores this immuneACCESS table with in-frame sequences only. Part of the clones is absent; in the studies checked, under half of the shortfall reflects unresolved V genes, and no reason is known for the rest. V, J and clone size derive from that table, while D and trimming were established from the DNA sequence. Here the sample has about 90,000 clones; about nine tenths occur a single time. Jointly, the top ten make up approximately 0.3% of the sample.

Measured from the cysteine to the phenylalanine, the CDR3 is 16 residues long. Of all the DNA, just the CDR3 is kept, 48 bases in frame from base 1. V is pared back by 4 bases and J by 1 base, with 17 bases lying between the germline termini. Reading the germline V gene gives CDR1 SGHRS and CDR2 YFSETQ. Results and caveats for the whole study, not just this receptor: In patients with donor T cell macrochimerism, the allografts had high GvH to HvG T cell clonal ratios. GvH clones turned up in recipient bone marrow, with some appearing earlier in ileal mucosa or blood, a pattern consistent with an intestinal mucosal origin. The conclusions were limited by the relatively low number and heterogeneity of the intestinal transplant patients. Early after transplant, peak levels of circulating GvH clones were associated with declines in HvG clones.

Worth noting for this clone: It lacks a known antigen. Qualities for individual bases were not recorded, and no much larger clone is one base off.

Interpreted using the paper, the time point label stands for: cells obtained before transplantation from donor or recipient. CD3+CD4+ and CD3+CD8+ populations were FACS-sorted from unstimulated pre-transplant donor and recipient cells taken from spleen or lymph nodes. Sequencing was performed on unstimulated CD4+ T cells sorted from spleen or lymph node cells, taken before intestinal transplant. The source is a human donor who received an intestinal transplant. This receptor chain uses TRBV5-1 and TRBJ1-1; a tentative D call is TRBD1 (5 bases match). The CDR3 protein sequence reads: CASSVTSGTANTEAFF. The sequenced DNA: TGCGCCAGCAGCGTGACATCCGGGACCGCGAACACTGAAGCTTTCTTT.